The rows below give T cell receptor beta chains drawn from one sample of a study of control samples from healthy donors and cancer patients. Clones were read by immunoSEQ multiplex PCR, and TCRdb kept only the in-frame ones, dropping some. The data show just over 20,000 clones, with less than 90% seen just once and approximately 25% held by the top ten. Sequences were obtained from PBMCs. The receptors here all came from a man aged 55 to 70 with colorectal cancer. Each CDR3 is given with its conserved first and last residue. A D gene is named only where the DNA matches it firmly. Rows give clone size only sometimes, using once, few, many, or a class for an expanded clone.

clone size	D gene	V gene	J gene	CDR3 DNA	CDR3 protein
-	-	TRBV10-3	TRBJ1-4	TGTGCCATCAGTGAGTCATTGGGAAAGGCAACTAATGAAAAACTGTTTTTT	CAISESLGKATNEKLFF
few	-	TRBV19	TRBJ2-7	TGTGCCAGTAATAAACTCCCCGCCGGGCCTTCCTTCTACGAGCAGTACTTC	CASNKLPAGPSFYEQYF
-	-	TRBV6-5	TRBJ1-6	TGTGCCAGCAGTTACCTACGGGGAAACTCACCCCTCCACTTT	CASSYLRGNSPLHF
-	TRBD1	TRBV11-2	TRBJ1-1	TGTGCCAGCAGCCCCGGACAGGGGACCACTGAAGCTTTCTTT	CASSPGQGTTEAFF
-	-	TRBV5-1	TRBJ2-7	TGCGCCAGCAGCTTGGTCGCCGGTACCTACGAGCAGTACTTC	CASSLVAGTYEQYF
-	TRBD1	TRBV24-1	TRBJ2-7	TGTGCCACCAGTGATGGAGGGACAGGGGGCGCCGAGCAGTACTTC	CATSDGGTGGAEQYF
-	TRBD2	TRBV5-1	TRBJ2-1	TGCGCCAGCAGCTTGGCCCGGGGGGGCCAGGATGAGCAGTTCTTC	CASSLARGGQDEQFF
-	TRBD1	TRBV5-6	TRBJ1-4	TGTGCCAGCAGCTCAGGGACAGGTGGGGAAAAACTGTTTTTT	CASSSGTGGEKLFF
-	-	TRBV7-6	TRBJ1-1	TGTGCCAGCAACCATCCGGGGATGAACACTGAAGCTTTCTTT	CASNHPGMNTEAFF
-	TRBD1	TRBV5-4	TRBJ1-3	TGTGCCAGCAGCTTGCGGGACAGTTCTGGAAACACCATATATTTT	CASSLRDSSGNTIYF
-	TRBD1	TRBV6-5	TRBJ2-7	TGTGCCAGCAGTCCTAGACAGGGTTACTACGAGCAGTACTTC	CASSPRQGYYEQYF
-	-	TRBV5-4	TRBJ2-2	TGTGCCAGCAGCCATGGGGCAGACACCGGGGAGCTGTTTTTT	CASSHGADTGELFF
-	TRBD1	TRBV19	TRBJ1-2	TGTGCCAGTAGAGAACAGGGGGCGGCGAGTGGCTACACCTTC	CASREQGAASGYTF
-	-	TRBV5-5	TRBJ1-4	TGTGCCAGCAGCTTGGCCACGACAGGCGGAAATGAAAAACTGTTTTTT	CASSLATTGGNEKLFF
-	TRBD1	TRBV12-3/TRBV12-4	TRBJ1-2	TGTGCCACCTCGGGGACAGGGGCGTATGGCTACACCTTC	CATSGTGAYGYTF
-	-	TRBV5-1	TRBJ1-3	TGCGCCAGCAGCTTGTTTGTAGGGGACGGAAGAAACACCATATATTTT	CASSLFVGDGRNTIYF
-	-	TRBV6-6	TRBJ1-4	TGTGCCAGCAGTTACTCGAGACAGTCTAATGAAAAACTGTTTTTT	CASSYSRQSNEKLFF
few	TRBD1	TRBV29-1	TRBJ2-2	TGCAGCGCCGACACAGGGGGCACCGGGGAGCTGTTTTTT	CSADTGGTGELFF
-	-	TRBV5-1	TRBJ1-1	TGCGCCAGCAGCGCAACGGGACACACCATGAACACTGAAGCTTTCTTT	CASSATGHTMNTEAFF
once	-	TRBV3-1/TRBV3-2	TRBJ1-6	TGTGCCAGCAGCCAAGTGGGGGCCCTCGGGGCTTCACCCCTCCACTTT	CASSQVGALGASPLHF
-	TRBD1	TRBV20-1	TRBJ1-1	TGCAGTGTCGACAGGCAGGGGGGGGCTTTCTTT	CSVDRQGGAFF
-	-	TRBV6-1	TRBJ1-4	TGTGCCAGCAGTGAGGGCCCGCTGGGTGACAGGCTGTTTTTT	CASSEGPLGDRLFF
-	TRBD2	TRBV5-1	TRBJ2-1	TGCGCCAGCAGCTTGCACACGACTAGCGGGGGGAATGAGCAGTTCTTC	CASSLHTTSGGNEQFF
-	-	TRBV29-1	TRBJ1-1	TGCAGCGTCGAGGGAGACGGTTTGAACACTGAAGCTTTCTTT	CSVEGDGLNTEAFF
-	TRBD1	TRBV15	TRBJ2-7	TGTGCCACCAGCCCGGGACAGGGGATGGAGCAGTACTTC	CATSPGQGMEQYF
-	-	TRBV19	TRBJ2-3	TGTGCCAGTACCCCGGGGGTGGCGCAGTATTTT	CASTPGVAQYF
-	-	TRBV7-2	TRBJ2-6	TGTGCCAGCAGCGCCCGGTCCTCTGGGGCCAACGTCCTGACTTTC	CASSARSSGANVLTF
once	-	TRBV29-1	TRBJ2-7	TGCAGCGTTGAGGCGGGGACCCCCTACGAGCAGTACTTC	CSVEAGTPYEQYF
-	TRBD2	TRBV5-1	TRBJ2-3	TGCGCCAGCAAATGGGGTAGCGGGGGCTCAGATACGCAGTATTTT	CASKWGSGGSDTQYF
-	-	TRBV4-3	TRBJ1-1	TGCGCCAGCAGCCAAGGCGGGGGAGATACTGAAGCTTTCTTT	CASSQGGGDTEAFF
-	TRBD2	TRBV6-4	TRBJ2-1	TGTGCCAGCAGTAGGACTAGCGGGGTGTCCTACAATGAGCAGTTCTTC	CASSRTSGVSYNEQFF
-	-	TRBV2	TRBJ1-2	TGTGCCAGCATGCTGAAGGGCGCGAACTATGGCTACACCTTC	CASMLKGANYGYTF
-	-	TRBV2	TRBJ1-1	TGTGCCAGCAGTGGACTTTCCTTGAACACTGAAGCTTTCTTT	CASSGLSLNTEAFF
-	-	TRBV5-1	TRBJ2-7	TGCGCCAGCAGCTTCGATGGGAGCTCCTACGAGCAGTACTTC	CASSFDGSSYEQYF
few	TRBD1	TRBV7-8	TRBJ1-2	TGTGCCAGCAGCTTAGAGCCGACAGGGTACTATGGCTACACCTTC	CASSLEPTGYYGYTF
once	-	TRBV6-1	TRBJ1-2	TGTGCCAGCAGTGAAGCCGCCAAAGGGGGCTACACCTTC	CASSEAAKGGYTF
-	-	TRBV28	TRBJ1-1	TGTGCCAGCAGTTTCGGAGGGTCACCCCCCGGGACTGAAGCTTTCTTT	CASSFGGSPPGTEAFF
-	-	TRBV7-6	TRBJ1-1	TGTGCCAGCAGCTACACTCGGGAGACTGAAGCTTTCTTT	CASSYTRETEAFF